The 6 T cell receptor beta chains below all came from one sample that was sequenced in a study of T-cell reconstitution after alpha-beta-depleted transplantation in children. Library preparation (for TCRbeta) was performed with unique molecular identifiers. TCRdb analysed the PCR reads with MiXCR anew, one entry per CDR3 protein. The table has hundreds of thousands of distinct CDR3 sequences, around a sixth seen once. The source material was PBMCs from the stem cell graft donor, sampled from the stem cell graft. Source of these receptors: a human donor who donated a stem cell graft to a child with acute myeloid leukemia.

This chain uses TRBV5-1 with TRBJ2-1; 10 positions match TRBD1. Trimming cost V 0 bases and J 8 bases; bases outside gene matches: 5. The CDR3 spans 15 residues. From germline, CDR1 is SGHRS and CDR2 YFSETQ. The CDR3 is CASSLVTGGWDEQFF. CDR3 DNA sequence: TGCGCCAGCAGCTTGGTGACAGGGGGCTGGGATGAGCAGTTCTTC.

V and J are TRBV18 and TRBJ1-2; 12 bases agree with TRBD1. V dropped 1 base and J dropped 8; count of bases not matched to a gene: 8. The CDR3 extends over 16 amino acids. The germline V gene encodes CDR1 KGHSH and CDR2 LQKENI. Here the CDR3 reads CASSPRSGQGALGYTF. The CDR3, as DNA: TGTGCCAGCTCACCACGTTCGGGACAGGGGGCGCTGGGCTACACCTTC. Together with reference TRBV18 and TRBJ1-2, the CDR3 gives the full variable domain: NAGVMQNPRHLVRRRGQEARLRCSPMKGHSHVYWYRQLPEEGLKFMVYLQKENIIDESGMPKERFSAEFPKEGPSILRIQQVVRGDSAAYFCASSPRSGQGALGYTFGSGTRLTVV.

This clonotype was observed once. J is TRBJ1-5 and V is TRBV6-2 or TRBV6-3, with D possibly TRBD1 on 5 matching bases. The CDR3 length is 14 residues. Trimming removed 5 bases at V and 6 bases at J, with 14 bases between. Germline values: CDR1 MNHEY, CDR2 SVGEGT. CDR3 in DNA: TGTGCCAGCAGTGGGACTGTAAGGGGTCAGCCCCAGCATTTT. It is translated as CASSGTVRGQPQHF.

There are a few counts of this clonotype. The chain uses TRBV20-1 and TRBJ1-5; D not resolved. Trimming shortened V by 5 bases and J by 11 bases, and 10 bases separated the two germline ends. This CDR3 contains 10 residues. The V gene's germline CDR1 is DFQATT and CDR2 SNEGSKA (reference sequence). The CDR3 region has the DNA TGCAGTGCTTCGCGTGGGGCCCAGCATTTT. It encodes CSASRGAQHF.

This clonotype was observed a handful of times. The CDR3 loop reads CSAIRQAQETQYF. CDR3 coding DNA: TGCAGTGCTATACGACAGGCACAAGAGACCCAGTACTTC. This sequence joins TRBV20-1 and TRBJ2-5, with D possibly matching TRBD1 (6 bases). Germline V gene sequence: CDR1 DFQATT, CDR2 SNEGSKA (reference sequence). The CDR3 totals 13 residues. With 4 bases removed from V and 2 bases from J, the gap between germline ends came to 11 bases.

This clonotype was picked up many times. The gene calls are TRBV5-5 and TRBJ2-7, with a weak D call TRBD1 (5 bases). The germline V gene has CDR1 SGHKS and CDR2 YYEKEE (reference sequence). The CDR3 spans 14 residues. The V and J ends lost 1 base and 0 bases respectively, with 8 bases between them. The CDR3 loop is CASSLRGNSYEQYF. The CDR3 DNA sequence: TGTGCCAGCAGCTTGAGGGGTAACTCCTACGAGCAGTACTTC.